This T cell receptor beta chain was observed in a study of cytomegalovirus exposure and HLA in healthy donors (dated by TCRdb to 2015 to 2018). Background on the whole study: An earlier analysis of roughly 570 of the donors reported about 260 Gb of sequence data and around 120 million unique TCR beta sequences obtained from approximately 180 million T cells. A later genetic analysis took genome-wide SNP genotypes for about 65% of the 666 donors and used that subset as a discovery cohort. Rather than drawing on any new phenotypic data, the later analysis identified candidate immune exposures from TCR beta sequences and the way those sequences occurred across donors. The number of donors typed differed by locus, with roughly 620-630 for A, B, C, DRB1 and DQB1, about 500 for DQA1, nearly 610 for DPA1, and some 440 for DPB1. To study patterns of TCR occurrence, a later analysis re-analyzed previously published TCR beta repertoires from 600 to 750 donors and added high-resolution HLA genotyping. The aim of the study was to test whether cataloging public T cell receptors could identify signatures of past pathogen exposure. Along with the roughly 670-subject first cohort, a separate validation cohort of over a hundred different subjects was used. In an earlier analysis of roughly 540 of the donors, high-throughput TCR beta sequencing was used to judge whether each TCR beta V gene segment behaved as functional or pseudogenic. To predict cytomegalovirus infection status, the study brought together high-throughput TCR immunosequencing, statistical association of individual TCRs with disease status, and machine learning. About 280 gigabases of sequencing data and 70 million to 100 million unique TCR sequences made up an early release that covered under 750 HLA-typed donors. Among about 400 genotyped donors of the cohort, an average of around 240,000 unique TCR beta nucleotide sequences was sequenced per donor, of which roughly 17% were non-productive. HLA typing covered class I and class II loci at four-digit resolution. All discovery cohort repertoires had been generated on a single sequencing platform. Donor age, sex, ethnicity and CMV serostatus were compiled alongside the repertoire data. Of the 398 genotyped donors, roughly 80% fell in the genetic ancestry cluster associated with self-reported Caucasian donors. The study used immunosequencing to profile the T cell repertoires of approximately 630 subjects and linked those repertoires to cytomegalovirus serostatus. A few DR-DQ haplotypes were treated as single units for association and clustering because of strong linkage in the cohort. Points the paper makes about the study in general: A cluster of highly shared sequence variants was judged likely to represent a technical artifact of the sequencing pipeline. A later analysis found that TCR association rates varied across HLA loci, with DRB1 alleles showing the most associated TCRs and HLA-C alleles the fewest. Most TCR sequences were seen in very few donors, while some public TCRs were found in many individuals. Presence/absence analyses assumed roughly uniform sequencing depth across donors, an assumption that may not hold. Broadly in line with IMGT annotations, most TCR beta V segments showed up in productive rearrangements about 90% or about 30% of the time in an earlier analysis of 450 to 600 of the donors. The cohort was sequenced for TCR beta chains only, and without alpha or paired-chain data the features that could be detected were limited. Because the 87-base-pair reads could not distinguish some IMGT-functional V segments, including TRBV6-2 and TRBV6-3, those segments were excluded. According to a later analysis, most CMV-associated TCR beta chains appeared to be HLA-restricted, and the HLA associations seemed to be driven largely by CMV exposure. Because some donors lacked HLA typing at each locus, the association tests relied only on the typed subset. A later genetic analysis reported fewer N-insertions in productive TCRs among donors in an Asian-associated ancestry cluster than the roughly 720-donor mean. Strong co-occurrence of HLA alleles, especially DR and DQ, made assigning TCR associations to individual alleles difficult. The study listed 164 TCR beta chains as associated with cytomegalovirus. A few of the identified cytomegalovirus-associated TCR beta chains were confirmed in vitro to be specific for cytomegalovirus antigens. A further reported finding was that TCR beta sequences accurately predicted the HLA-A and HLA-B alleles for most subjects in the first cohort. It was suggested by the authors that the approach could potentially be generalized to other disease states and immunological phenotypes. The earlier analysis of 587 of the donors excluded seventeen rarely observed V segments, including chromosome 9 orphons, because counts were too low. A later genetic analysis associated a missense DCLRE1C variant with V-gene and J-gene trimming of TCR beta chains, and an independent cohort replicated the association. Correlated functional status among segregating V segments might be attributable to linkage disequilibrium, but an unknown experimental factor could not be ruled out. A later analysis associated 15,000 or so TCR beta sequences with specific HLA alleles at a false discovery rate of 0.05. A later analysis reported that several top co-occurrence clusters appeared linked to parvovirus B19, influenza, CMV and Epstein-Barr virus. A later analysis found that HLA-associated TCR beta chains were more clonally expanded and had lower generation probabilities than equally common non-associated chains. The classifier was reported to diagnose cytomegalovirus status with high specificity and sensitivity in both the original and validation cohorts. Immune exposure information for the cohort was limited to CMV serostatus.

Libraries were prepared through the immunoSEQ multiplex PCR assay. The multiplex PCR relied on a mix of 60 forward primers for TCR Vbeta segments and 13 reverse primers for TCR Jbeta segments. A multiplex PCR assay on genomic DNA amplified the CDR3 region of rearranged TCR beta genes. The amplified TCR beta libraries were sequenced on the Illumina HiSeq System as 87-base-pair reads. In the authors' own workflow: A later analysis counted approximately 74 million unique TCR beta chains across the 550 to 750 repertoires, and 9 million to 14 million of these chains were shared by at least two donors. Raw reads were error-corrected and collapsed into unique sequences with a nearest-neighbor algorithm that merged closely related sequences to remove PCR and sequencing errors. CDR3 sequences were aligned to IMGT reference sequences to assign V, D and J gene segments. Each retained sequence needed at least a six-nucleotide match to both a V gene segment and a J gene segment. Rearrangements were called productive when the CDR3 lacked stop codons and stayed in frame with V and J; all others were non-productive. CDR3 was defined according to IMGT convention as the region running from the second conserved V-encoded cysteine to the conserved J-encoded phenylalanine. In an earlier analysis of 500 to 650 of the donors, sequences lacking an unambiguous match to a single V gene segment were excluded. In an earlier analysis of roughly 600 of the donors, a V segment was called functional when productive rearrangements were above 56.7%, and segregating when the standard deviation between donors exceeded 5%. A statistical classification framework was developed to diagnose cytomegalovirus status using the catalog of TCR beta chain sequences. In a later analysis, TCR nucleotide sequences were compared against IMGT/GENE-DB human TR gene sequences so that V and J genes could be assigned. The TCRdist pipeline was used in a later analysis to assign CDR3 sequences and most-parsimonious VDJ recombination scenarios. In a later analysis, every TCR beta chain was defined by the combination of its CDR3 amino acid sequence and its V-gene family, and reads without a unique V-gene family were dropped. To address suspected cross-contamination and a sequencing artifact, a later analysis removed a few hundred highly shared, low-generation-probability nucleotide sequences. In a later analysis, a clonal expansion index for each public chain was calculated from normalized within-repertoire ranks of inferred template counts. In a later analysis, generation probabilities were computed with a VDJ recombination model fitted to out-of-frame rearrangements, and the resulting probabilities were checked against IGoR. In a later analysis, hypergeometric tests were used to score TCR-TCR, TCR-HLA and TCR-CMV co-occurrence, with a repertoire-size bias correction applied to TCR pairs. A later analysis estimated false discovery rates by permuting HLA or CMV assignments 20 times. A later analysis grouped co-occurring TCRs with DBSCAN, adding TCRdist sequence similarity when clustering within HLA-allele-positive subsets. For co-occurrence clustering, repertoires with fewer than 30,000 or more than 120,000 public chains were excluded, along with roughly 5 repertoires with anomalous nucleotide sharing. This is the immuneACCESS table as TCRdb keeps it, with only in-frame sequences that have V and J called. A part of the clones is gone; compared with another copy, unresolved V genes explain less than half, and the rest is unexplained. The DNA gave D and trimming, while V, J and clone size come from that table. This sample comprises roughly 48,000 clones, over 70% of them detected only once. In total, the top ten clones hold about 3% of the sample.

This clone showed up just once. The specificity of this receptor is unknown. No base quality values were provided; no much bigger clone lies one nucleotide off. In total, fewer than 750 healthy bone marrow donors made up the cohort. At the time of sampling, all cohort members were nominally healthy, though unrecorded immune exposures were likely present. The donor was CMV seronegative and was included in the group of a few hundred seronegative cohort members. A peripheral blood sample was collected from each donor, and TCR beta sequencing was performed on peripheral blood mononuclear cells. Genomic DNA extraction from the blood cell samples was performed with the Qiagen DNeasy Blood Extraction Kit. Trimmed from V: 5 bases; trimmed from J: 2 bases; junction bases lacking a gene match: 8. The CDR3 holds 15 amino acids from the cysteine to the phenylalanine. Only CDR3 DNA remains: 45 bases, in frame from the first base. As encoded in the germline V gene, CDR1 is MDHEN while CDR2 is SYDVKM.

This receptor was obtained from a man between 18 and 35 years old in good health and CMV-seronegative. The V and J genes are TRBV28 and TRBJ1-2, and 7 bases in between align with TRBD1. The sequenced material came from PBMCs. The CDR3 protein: CASSLSAGGNYGYTF. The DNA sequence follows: TGTGCCAGCAGTCTATCAGCAGGGGGGAACTATGGCTACACCTTC.